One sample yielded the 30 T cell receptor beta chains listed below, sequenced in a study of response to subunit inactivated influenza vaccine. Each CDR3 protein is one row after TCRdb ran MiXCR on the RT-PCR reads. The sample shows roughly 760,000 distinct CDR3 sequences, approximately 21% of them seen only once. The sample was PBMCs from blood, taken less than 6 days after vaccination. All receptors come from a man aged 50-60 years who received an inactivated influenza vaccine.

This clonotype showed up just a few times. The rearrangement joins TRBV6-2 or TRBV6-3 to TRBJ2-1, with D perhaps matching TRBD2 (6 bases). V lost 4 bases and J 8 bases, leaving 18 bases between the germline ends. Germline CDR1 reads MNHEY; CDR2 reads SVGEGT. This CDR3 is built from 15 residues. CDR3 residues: CASSFDPGLNDEQFF. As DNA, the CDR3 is TGTGCCAGCAGTTTCGATCCGGGACTTAATGATGAGCAGTTCTTC.

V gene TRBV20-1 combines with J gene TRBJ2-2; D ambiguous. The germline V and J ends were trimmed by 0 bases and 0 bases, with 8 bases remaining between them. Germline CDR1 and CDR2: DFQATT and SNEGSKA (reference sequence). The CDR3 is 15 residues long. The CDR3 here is CSARDVLANTGELFF. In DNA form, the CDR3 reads TGCAGTGCTAGAGATGTCTTAGCGAACACCGGGGAGCTGTTTTTT.

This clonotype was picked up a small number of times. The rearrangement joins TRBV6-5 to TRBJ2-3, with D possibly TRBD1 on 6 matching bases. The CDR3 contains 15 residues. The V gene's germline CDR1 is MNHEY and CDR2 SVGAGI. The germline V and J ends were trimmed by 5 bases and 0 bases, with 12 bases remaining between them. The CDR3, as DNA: TGTGCCAGCAGTCACGGGACACTGAGCACAGATACGCAGTATTTT. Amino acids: CASSHGTLSTDTQYF.

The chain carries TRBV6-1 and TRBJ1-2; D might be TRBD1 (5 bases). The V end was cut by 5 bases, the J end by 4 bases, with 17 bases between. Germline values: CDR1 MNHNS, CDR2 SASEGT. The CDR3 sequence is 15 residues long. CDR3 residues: CASSQDTGTTYGYTF. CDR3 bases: TGTGCCAGCAGTCAAGACACAGGAACTACCTATGGCTACACCTTC.

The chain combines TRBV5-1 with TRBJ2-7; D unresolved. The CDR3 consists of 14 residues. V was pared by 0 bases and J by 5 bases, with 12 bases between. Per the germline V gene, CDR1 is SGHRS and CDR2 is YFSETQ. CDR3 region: CASSLVVRSNEQYF. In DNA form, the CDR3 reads TGCGCCAGCAGCTTGGTGGTCCGGTCCAACGAGCAGTACTTC.

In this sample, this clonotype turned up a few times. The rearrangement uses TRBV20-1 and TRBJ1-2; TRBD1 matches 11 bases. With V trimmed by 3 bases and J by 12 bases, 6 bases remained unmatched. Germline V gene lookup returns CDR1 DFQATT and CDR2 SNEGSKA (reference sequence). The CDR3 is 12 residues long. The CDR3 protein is CSARDRGRGDTF. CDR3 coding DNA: TGCAGTGCTAGGGACAGGGGGCGCGGAGACACCTTC.

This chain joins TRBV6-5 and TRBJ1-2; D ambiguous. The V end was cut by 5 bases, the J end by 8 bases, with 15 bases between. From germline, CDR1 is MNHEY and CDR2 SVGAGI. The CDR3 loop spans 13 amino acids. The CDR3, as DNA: TGTGCCAGCAGTAACCTCGTCGGGAAGGGCTACACCTTC. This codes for CASSNLVGKGYTF.

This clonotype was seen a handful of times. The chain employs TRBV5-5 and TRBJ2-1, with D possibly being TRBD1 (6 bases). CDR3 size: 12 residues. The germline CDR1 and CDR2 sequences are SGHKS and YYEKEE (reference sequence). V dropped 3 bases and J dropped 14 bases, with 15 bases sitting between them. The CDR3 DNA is TGTGCCAGCAGCTCAATCCGGGACAAAGAGTTCTTC. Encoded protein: CASSSIRDKEFF.

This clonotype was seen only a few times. Here the CDR3 reads CASSMRKSATSGQSSYNEQFF. CDR3 nucleotides: TGTGCCAGCAGCATGCGAAAGTCCGCGACTAGCGGTCAGAGCTCCTACAATGAGCAGTTCTTC. The chain recombines TRBV11-1 with TRBJ2-1, with TRBD2 matching 9 bases. The V gene's germline CDR1 is SGHAT and CDR2 FQDESV (reference sequence). The J segment lost 0 bases and the V segment lost 5 bases, leaving 20 bases of the junction unmatched. The CDR3 runs 21 residues.

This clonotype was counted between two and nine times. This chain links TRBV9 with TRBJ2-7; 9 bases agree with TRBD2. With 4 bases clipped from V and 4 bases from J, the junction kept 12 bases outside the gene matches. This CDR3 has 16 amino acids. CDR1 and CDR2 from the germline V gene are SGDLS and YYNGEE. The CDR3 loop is CASSRGISGSSYEQYF. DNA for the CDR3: TGTGCCAGCAGCAGAGGGATTAGCGGGAGTTCTTACGAGCAGTACTTC. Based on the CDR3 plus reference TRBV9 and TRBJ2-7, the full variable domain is DSGVTQTPKHLITATGQRVTLRCSPRSGDLSVYWYQQSLDQGLQFLIQYYNGEERAKGNILERFSAQQFPDLHSELNLSSLELGDSALYFCASSRGISGSSYEQYFGPGTRLTVT.

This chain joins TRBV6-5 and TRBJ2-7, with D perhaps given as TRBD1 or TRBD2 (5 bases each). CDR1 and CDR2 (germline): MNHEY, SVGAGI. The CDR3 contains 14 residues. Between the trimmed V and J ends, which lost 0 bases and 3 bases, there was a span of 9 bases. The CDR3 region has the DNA TGTGCCAGCAGTTACTCGGGGGATTACTACGAGCAGTACTTC. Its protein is CASSYSGDYYEQYF.

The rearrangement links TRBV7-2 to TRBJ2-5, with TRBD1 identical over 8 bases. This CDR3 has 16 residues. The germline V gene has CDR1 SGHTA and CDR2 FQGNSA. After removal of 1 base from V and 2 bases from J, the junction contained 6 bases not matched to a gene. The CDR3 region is CASSLGTGMEQETQYF. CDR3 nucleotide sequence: TGTGCCAGCAGCTTAGGGACAGGGATGGAACAAGAGACCCAGTACTTC.

The CDR3 sequence: CASRPGQMVGQPQHF. The CDR3 DNA follows: TGCGCCAGCAGACCGGGACAGATGGTCGGACAGCCCCAGCATTTT. This chain joins TRBV10-2 and TRBJ1-5; 7 bases align to TRBD1. J was trimmed by 7 bases and V by 6 bases; bases with no gene match: 12. CDR3 length: 15 residues. Germline lookup yields CDR1 WSHSY and CDR2 SAAADI.

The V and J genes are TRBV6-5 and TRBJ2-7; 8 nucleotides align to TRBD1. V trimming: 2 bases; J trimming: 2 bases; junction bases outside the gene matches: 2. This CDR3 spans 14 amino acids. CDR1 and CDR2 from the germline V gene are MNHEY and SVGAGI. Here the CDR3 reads CASSYRTGPYEQYF. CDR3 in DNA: TGTGCCAGCAGTTACAGGACAGGGCCCTACGAGCAGTACTTC.

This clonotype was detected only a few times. As DNA, the CDR3 is TGTGCCAGCAGCTTCGCAGGGGATAGCAATCAGCCCCAGCATTTT. Protein: CASSFAGDSNQPQHF. The rearrangement links TRBV7-2 to TRBJ1-5; weak D call: TRBD1 (6 bases). The CDR3 is 15 amino acids. Trimming took 3 bases from V and 0 from J, leaving 9 bases between them. Germline CDR1 SGHTA, CDR2 FQGNSA.

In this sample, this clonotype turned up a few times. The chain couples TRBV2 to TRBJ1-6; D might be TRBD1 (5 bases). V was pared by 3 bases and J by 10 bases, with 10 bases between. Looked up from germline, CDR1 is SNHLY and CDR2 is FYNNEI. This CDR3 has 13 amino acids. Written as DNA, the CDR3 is TGTGCCAGCAGTGATATGGGGACCTCACCCCTCCACTTT. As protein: CASSDMGTSPLHF. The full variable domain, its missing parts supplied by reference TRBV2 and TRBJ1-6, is EPEVTQTPSHQVTQMGQEVILRCVPISNHLYFYWYRQILGQKVEFLVSFYNNEISEKSEIFDDQFSVERPDGSNFTLKIRSTKLEDSAMYFCASSDMGTSPLHFGNGTRLTVT.

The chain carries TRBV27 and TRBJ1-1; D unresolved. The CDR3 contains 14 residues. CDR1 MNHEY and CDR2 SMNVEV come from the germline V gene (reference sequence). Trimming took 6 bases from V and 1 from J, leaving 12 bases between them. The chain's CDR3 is CASRVPRRNTEAFF. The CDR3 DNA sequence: TGTGCCAGCAGAGTCCCACGGCGGAACACTGAAGCTTTCTTT.

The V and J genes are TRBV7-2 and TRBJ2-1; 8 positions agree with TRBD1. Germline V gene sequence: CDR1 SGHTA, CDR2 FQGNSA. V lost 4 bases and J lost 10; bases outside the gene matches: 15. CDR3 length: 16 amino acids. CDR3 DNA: TGTGCCAGCAGCTCCCGCAGGGGGCGCCGGGATGTAGAGCAGTTCTTC. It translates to CASSSRRGRRDVEQFF.

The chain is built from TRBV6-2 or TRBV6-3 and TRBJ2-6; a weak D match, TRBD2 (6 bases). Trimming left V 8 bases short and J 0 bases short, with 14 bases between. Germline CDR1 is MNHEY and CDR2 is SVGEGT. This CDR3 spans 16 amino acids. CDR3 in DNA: TGTGCCAGCGGACTTGGAGGGGCCTCTGGGGCCAACGTCCTGACTTTC. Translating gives CASGLGGASGANVLTF.

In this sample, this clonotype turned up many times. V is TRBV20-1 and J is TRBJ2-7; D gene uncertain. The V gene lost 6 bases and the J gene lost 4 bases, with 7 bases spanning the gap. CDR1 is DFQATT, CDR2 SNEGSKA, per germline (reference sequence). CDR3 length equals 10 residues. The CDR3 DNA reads TGCAGTGCCGGTCAATACGAGCAGTACTTC. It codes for CSAGQYEQYF.

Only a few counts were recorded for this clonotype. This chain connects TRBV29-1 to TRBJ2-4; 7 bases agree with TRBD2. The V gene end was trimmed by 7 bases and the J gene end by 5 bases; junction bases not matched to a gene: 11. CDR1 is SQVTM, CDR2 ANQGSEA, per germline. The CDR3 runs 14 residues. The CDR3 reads CSAGMGGVQNIQYF. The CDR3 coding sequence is TGCAGCGCCGGCATGGGGGGGGTTCAAAACATTCAGTACTTC.

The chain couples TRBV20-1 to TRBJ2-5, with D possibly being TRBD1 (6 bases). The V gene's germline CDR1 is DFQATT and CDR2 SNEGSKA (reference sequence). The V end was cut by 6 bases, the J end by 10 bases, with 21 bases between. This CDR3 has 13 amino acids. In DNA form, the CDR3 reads TGCAGTGCGTCGCAGGGGCCCGCCCTGAGCCAGTACTTC. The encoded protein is CSASQGPALSQYF.

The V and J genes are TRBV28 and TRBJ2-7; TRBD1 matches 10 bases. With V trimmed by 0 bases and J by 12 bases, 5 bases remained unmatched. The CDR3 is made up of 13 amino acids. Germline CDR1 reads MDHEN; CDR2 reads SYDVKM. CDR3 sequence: CASSLWGQGFPYF. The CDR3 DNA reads TGTGCCAGCAGTTTATGGGGACAGGGGTTTCCGTACTTC.

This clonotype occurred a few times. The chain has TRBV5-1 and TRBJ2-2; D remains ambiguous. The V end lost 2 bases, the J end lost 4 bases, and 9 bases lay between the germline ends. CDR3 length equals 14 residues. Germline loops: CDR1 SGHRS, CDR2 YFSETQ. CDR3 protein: CASSLNVGTGELFF. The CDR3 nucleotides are TGCGCCAGCAGCTTAAACGTGGGCACCGGGGAGCTGTTTTTT. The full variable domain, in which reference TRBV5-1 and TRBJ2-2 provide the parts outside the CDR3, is KAGVTQTPRYLIKTRGQQVTLSCSPISGHRSVSWYQQTPGQGLQFLFEYFSETQRNKGNFPGRFSGRQFSNSRSEMNVSTLELGDSALYLCASSLNVGTGELFFGEGSRLTVL.

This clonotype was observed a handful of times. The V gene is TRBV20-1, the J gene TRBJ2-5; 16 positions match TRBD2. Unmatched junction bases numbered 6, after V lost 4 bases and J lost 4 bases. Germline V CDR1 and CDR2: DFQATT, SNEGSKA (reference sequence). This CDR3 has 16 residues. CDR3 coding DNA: TGCAGTGCTAAGGGACTAGCGGGGGGGCACGGAGAGACCCAGTACTTC. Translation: CSAKGLAGGHGETQYF.

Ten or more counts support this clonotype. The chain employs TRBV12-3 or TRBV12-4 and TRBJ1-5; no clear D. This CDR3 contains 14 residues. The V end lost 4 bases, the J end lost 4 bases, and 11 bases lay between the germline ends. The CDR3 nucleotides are TGTGCCAGCAGTTCCCAGGCGGCTAATCAGCCCCAGCATTTT. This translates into CASSSQAANQPQHF.

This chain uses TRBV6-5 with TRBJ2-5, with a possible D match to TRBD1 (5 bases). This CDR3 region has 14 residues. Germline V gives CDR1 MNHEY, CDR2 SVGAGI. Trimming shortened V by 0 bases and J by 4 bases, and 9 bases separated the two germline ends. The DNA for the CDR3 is TGTGCCAGCAGTTACTCCTACAGGCTAGAGACCCAGTACTTC. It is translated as CASSYSYRLETQYF.

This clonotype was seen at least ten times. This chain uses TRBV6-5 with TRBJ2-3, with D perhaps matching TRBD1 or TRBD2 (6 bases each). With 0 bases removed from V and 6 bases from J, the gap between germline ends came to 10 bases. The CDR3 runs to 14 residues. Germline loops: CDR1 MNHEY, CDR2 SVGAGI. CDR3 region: CASSYSGGADTQYF. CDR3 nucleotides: TGTGCCAGCAGTTACTCCGGGGGCGCGGATACGCAGTATTTT.

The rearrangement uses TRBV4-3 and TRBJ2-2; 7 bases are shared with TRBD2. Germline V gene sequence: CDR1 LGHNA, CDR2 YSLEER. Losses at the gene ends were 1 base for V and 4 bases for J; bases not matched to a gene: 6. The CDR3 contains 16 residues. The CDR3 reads CASSQVLAGVTGELFF. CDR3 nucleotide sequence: TGCGCCAGCAGCCAAGTTCTGGCGGGAGTCACCGGGGAGCTGTTTTTT.

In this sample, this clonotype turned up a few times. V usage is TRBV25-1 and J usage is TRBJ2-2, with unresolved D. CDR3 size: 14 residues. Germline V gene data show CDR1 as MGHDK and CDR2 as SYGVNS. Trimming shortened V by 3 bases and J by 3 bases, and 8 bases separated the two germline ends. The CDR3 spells CASSENKDTGELFF. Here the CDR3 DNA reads TGTGCCAGCAGTGAGAACAAGGACACCGGGGAGCTGTTTTTT.